The 29 T cell receptor beta chains in this list originate from one sample, sequenced in a study of T-cell reconstitution after alpha-beta-depleted transplantation in children. A library of TCRbeta sequences, prepared with unique molecular identifiers, was generated. One entry per CDR3 protein, called by TCRdb with MiXCR from the PCR reads. The sample shows some 180,000 distinct CDR3 sequences, approximately 7% of them seen only once. Material: PBMCs, obtained before TCRalphabeta/CD19-depleted stem cell transplant. These receptors all come from a boy between 2 and 10 years old with acute lymphoblastic leukemia, due to receive a stem cell transplant.

The table lists this clonotype with many counts. The CDR3 region has the DNA TGTGCCAGCAGCTTAATTGGTAGCGGGAGTAAAAATGAGCAGTTCTTC. Translation: CASSLIGSGSKNEQFF. J is TRBJ2-1 and V is TRBV7-2; 9 nucleotides align to TRBD2. Germline CDR1 SGHTA, CDR2 FQGNSA. V shed 2 bases and J 7 bases; nucleotides not matched to a gene: 9. CDR3 length: 16 amino acids.

The chain is built from TRBV11-2 and TRBJ1-1; no clear D. Per germline, CDR1 SGHAT and CDR2 FQNNGV. Trimming cost V 4 bases and J 0 bases, with 9 bases left between them. The CDR3 runs 14 residues. The CDR3 sequence: CASSSARMNTEAFF. As DNA, the CDR3 is TGTGCCAGCAGCTCAGCAAGGATGAACACTGAAGCTTTCTTT.

This clonotype showed up many times. The chain uses TRBV12-3 or TRBV12-4 and TRBJ1-1, with D uncertain. The V end was cut by 7 bases, the J end by 1 base, with 10 bases between. CDR3 length: 13 residues. CDR3 bases: TGTGCCAGCAACAACATCGGGAACACTGAAGCTTTCTTT. This gives the protein CASNNIGNTEAFF.

The rearrangement joins TRBV5-4 to TRBJ2-1; no clear D. V was trimmed by 0 bases and J by 1 base, leaving 11 bases between them. The CDR3 extends over 16 amino acids. Germline V gene sequence: CDR1 SGHNT, CDR2 YYREEE (reference sequence). CDR3 DNA: TGTGCCAGCAGCTTGGATCCGGGCCCATCCTACAATGAGCAGTTCTTC. It codes for CASSLDPGPSYNEQFF.

This clonotype appeared many times. The chain carries TRBV10-2 and TRBJ1-5, with D perhaps matching TRBD1 (5 bases). This CDR3 is 13 amino acids long. The germline gives CDR1 WSHSY, CDR2 SAAADI. The V end was cut by 3 bases, the J end by 7 bases, with 10 bases between. CDR3 region: CASSEGPGQPQHF. CDR3 in DNA: TGCGCCAGCAGTGAAGGCCCAGGGCAGCCCCAGCATTTT.

This clonotype was counted many times. One end of the junction does not line up with germline, which may come from a read error. The chain carries TRBV12-3 or TRBV12-4 and TRBJ2-5; 8 nucleotides line up with TRBD2. CDR3 size: 13 residues. The CDR3 DNA reads TGTGCCAGCACTTTAGCGGGGAAAGAGACCCAGTACTTC. Translation: CASTLAGKETQYF.

This clonotype was recorded many times. This chain joins TRBV4-2 and TRBJ2-1; 10 bases are a match to TRBD2. Germline V gene data show CDR1 as LGHNA and CDR2 as YNFKEQ. V shed 1 base and J 10 bases; nucleotides not matched to a gene: 10. The CDR3 has 16 amino acids. The CDR3 here is CASSQAGSSGRFEQFF. The DNA of the CDR3 is TGTGCCAGCAGCCAAGCTGGCAGTAGCGGGAGGTTCGAGCAGTTCTTC.

The V call is TRBV7-2, the J call TRBJ2-7; D tentatively fits TRBD1 or TRBD2 (5 bases each). The ends were cut back, 1 base at V and 0 bases at J, with 10 bases in the middle. The CDR3 is 15 residues long. Germline-derived CDR1 and CDR2 are SGHTA and FQGNSA. CDR3 sequence (DNA): TGTGCCAGCAGCTTAGTCCGAGGGGACTCCTACGAGCAGTACTTC. It specifies CASSLVRGDSYEQYF.

Concerning this clonotype: One end of the junction fails to match germline, which may point to a read error. The chain recombines TRBV15 with TRBJ2-3, with a possible D match to TRBD1 (5 bases). The CDR3 runs to 14 residues. Germline CDR1 and CDR2: LNHNV and YYDKDF (reference sequence). The CDR3 spells CATSRPQGPDTQYF. CDR3 coding DNA: TGTGCCACTAGCAGGCCCCAGGGCCCAGATACGCAGTATTTT.

This CDR3 is CASSLPTSGVDYSYNEQFF. The CDR3 coding sequence is TGTGCCAGCAGTTTACCGACTAGCGGGGTCGACTACTCCTACAATGAGCAGTTCTTC. The V gene is TRBV28, the J gene TRBJ2-1, with TRBD2 identical over 11 bases. After removal of 2 bases from V and 0 bases from J, the junction contained 9 bases not matched to a gene. The CDR3 has 19 amino acids. Germline V gives CDR1 MDHEN, CDR2 SYDVKM.

This clonotype was detected many times. The J gene is TRBJ2-1, the V gene TRBV4-3; TRBD2 might be the D (6 bases). V lost 0 bases to trimming and J lost 0 bases, with 9 bases between them. The CDR3 length is 16 residues. Germline CDR1 reads LGHNA; CDR2 reads YSLEER. The CDR3 loop is CASSQDSGSSYNEQFF. CDR3 in DNA: TGCGCCAGCAGCCAAGATAGCGGAAGCTCCTACAATGAGCAGTTCTTC.

This clonotype was observed at least ten times. The chain has TRBV28 and TRBJ2-7, with a weak D call TRBD1 (6 bases). The CDR3 is 16 amino acids. Germline V gene data show CDR1 as MDHEN and CDR2 as SYDVKM. Trimming shortened V by 2 bases and J by 0 bases, and 14 bases separated the two germline ends. The chain's CDR3 is CASSLQGQGSSYEQYF. CDR3 DNA sequence: TGTGCCAGCAGTTTACAAGGGCAGGGGAGCTCCTACGAGCAGTACTTC.

The chain is built from TRBV5-1 and TRBJ1-3, with D tentatively TRBD1 (6 bases). The CDR3 totals 15 residues. Trimming shortened V by 0 bases and J by 2 bases, and 9 bases separated the two germline ends. In germline, CDR1 is SGHRS, CDR2 YFSETQ. CDR3 protein: CASSLAGAAGNTIYF. Written as DNA, the CDR3 is TGCGCCAGCAGCTTGGCGGGGGCCGCTGGAAACACCATATATTTT. Complete variable domain (other parts from reference TRBV5-1 and TRBJ1-3): KAGVTQTPRYLIKTRGQQVTLSCSPISGHRSVSWYQQTPGQGLQFLFEYFSETQRNKGNFPGRFSGRQFSNSRSEMNVSTLELGDSALYLCASSLAGAAGNTIYFGEGSWLTVV.

This clonotype has ten or more counts. This rearrangement joins TRBV7-8 to TRBJ2-3; weak D call: TRBD1 (6 bases). V was shortened by 5 bases and J by 1 base, with 10 bases between the two germline ends. Germline loops: CDR1 SGHVS, CDR2 FQNEAQ. The CDR3 is 14 amino acids. The CDR3 spells CASSRSGGTDTQYF. Written as DNA, the CDR3 is TGTGCCAGCAGCAGATCAGGGGGCACAGATACGCAGTATTTT.

This clonotype was seen repeatedly, ten times or more. The rearrangement joins TRBV5-1 to TRBJ2-7; D might be TRBD1 (5 bases). The CDR3 is 13 residues long. The V gene's germline CDR1 is SGHRS and CDR2 YFSETQ. V was trimmed by 5 bases and J by 2 bases, leaving 11 bases between them. CDR3 DNA sequence: TGCGCCAGCAGAGGGGTCGAACCCTACGAGCAGTACTTC. It yields the protein CASRGVEPYEQYF.

The sample holds many counts of this clonotype. CDR3 amino acids: CASSLDGTAYNEQFF. The DNA for the CDR3 is TGCGCCAGCAGCTTGGATGGGACGGCCTACAATGAGCAGTTCTTC. The chain has TRBV5-1 and TRBJ2-1; D tentatively reads TRBD1 or TRBD2 (5 bases each). Trimming removed 0 bases at V and 2 bases at J, with 9 bases between. The germline V gene encodes CDR1 SGHRS and CDR2 YFSETQ. The CDR3 consists of 15 residues. The whole variable domain, filled in from reference TRBV5-1 and TRBJ2-1, reads KAGVTQTPRYLIKTRGQQVTLSCSPISGHRSVSWYQQTPGQGLQFLFEYFSETQRNKGNFPGRFSGRQFSNSRSEMNVSTLELGDSALYLCASSLDGTAYNEQFFGPGTRLTVL.

The gene calls are TRBV12-3 or TRBV12-4 and TRBJ2-5, with D possibly TRBD1 on 5 matching bases. The V end lost 3 bases, the J end lost 5 bases, and 13 bases lay between the germline ends. The length of the CDR3 is 14 residues. This CDR3 is CASSLGRVWETQYF. For the CDR3, the DNA is TGTGCCAGCAGTTTGGGCAGGGTTTGGGAGACCCAGTACTTC.

The CDR3 sequence: CASSSSIVWWGTEAFF. The CDR3 bases are TGTGCCAGCAGCTCCTCGATCGTCTGGTGGGGCACTGAAGCTTTCTTT. The chain links TRBV5-4 to TRBJ1-1; D gene unclear. CDR1 SGHNT and CDR2 YYREEE come from the germline V gene (reference sequence). The CDR3 spans 16 residues. V was pared by 3 bases and J by 4 bases, with 19 bases between.

In its sample, this clonotype was seen many times. This chain joins TRBV20-1 and TRBJ2-7; no firm D call. Germline values: CDR1 DFQATT, CDR2 SNEGSKA (reference sequence). V was clipped by 4 bases and J by 0 bases, with 16 bases between them. The CDR3 is 15 amino acids. The CDR3 sequence: CSATEPRTSSYEQYF. Here the CDR3 DNA reads TGCAGTGCTACTGAACCGCGGACCAGCTCCTACGAGCAGTACTTC.

This clonotype was detected many times. The gene calls are TRBV7-2 and TRBJ2-7, with D unresolved. Per germline, CDR1 SGHTA and CDR2 FQGNSA. CDR3 length: 14 residues. V lost 0 bases to trimming and J lost 4 bases, with 10 bases between them. The CDR3 DNA reads as TGTGCCAGCAGCTTAGCTCCATGGAGTTACGAGCAGTACTTC. Translating gives CASSLAPWSYEQYF.

The chain couples TRBV6-1 to TRBJ2-1; 13 positions agree with TRBD2. The V gene's germline CDR1 is MNHNS and CDR2 SASEGT. J was trimmed by 8 bases and V by 4 bases; bases with no gene match: 5. This CDR3 is built from 15 residues. The CDR3 coding sequence is TGTGCCAGCAGTGTCACTAGCGGGGGGGCATATGAGCAGTTCTTC. Its translation: CASSVTSGGAYEQFF.

This clonotype was observed at least ten times. The CDR3 loop reads CASSSRREDEQFF. The CDR3 DNA follows: TGTGCCAGCAGTTCAAGACGCGAAGATGAGCAGTTCTTC. The chain has TRBV11-1 and TRBJ2-1; D uncertain. The germline V gene has CDR1 SGHAT and CDR2 FQDESV (reference sequence). This CDR3 comprises 13 residues. V was trimmed by 6 bases and J by 8 bases, leaving 14 bases between them.

This clonotype was recorded at least ten times. The chain recombines TRBV7-8 with TRBJ2-7; 9 nucleotides match TRBD1. Germline CDR1 and CDR2: SGHVS and FQNEAQ. The trim removed 1 base at V and 3 bases at J, leaving 4 bases unmatched. The CDR3 totals 15 residues. The CDR3 reads CASSLDWDRDYEQYF. The CDR3 DNA sequence: TGTGCCAGCAGCTTAGATTGGGACAGGGACTACGAGCAGTACTTC.

This clonotype was seen a handful of times. The chain joins TRBV5-1 to TRBJ2-7; the match to TRBD1 covers 7 bases. J lost 1 base, V lost 4 bases, and 14 bases had no gene match. The CDR3 covers 17 residues. CDR1 is SGHRS, CDR2 YFSETQ, per germline. The CDR3 bases are TGCGCCAGCAGCCTCGGGACAGACCCTAAGAATTCCTACGAGCAGTACTTC. It codes for CASSLGTDPKNSYEQYF.

This clonotype appeared many times. Here the CDR3 DNA reads TGTGCCAGCAGCCCCCAGGGGACAGGGGGATCTGAAGCTTTCTTT. Translated, it gives CASSPQGTGGSEAFF. The chain joins TRBV7-9 to TRBJ1-1; 11 bases align to TRBD1. From germline, CDR1 is SEHNR and CDR2 FQNEAQ (reference sequence). This CDR3 has 15 amino acids. V was clipped by 5 bases and J by 6 bases; unmatched bases: 8. Variable domain in full (rest from reference TRBV7-9 and TRBJ1-1): DTGVSQNPRHKITKRGQNVTFRCDPISEHNRLYWYRQTLGQGPEFLTYFQNEAQLEKSRLLSDRFSAERPKGSFSTLEIQRTEQGDSAMYLCASSPQGTGGSEAFFGQGTRLTVV.

There are a few counts of this clonotype. The V gene is TRBV7-2, the J gene TRBJ2-5; D might be TRBD2 (5 bases). Germline CDR1 and CDR2: SGHTA and FQGNSA. Trimming removed 5 bases from V and 2 bases from J, with 9 bases in between. This CDR3 spans 13 amino acids. The CDR3 DNA sequence: TGTGCCAGCAGCCTCTGGACTCAAGAGACCCAGTACTTC. Amino acids: CASSLWTQETQYF.

This clonotype was recorded at least ten times. The chain joins TRBV28 to TRBJ2-3; TRBD2 aligns across 8 bases. Germline CDR1 and CDR2: MDHEN and SYDVKM. V shed 5 bases, J shed 5 bases, and the junction held 12 bases outside the gene matches. The CDR3 consists of 16 residues. The CDR3 spells CASSLLFGGGGDTQYF. CDR3 DNA sequence: TGTGCCAGCAGTCTTTTATTCGGGGGGGGTGGAGATACGCAGTATTTT.

This clonotype showed up many times. The chain employs TRBV6-1 and TRBJ1-1, with D perhaps matching TRBD1 (6 bases). The length of the CDR3 is 15 residues. The germline V gene encodes CDR1 MNHNS and CDR2 SASEGT. Trimming stripped 5 bases from V and 2 bases from J, with 15 bases between. CDR3 region: CASSRAGQTNTEAFF. In DNA, the CDR3 is TGTGCCAGCAGTCGGGCAGGACAGACAAACACTGAAGCTTTCTTT.

The chain links TRBV14 to TRBJ1-3, with D tentatively TRBD1 (5 bases). The V end lost 9 bases, the J end lost 5 bases, and 17 bases lay between the germline ends. CDR3 size: 14 residues. Germline lookup yields CDR1 SGHDN and CDR2 FVKESK. CDR3 coding DNA: TGTGCCAGGCAGGGACCTGAGACCCGAAACACCATATATTTT. It translates to CARQGPETRNTIYF. Supplemented by reference TRBV14 and TRBJ1-3, the full variable domain reads EAGVTQFPSHSVIEKGQTVTLRCDPISGHDNLYWYRRVMGKEIKFLLHFVKESKQDESGMPNNRFLAERTGGTYSTLKVQPAELEDSGVYFCARQGPETRNTIYFGEGSWLTVV.